This passage covers 2 T cell receptor beta chains from one sample sequenced in a study of cytomegalovirus exposure and HLA in healthy donors. The study ran its PCR with 60 Vbeta and 13 Jbeta primers. Profiling relied on immunoSEQ multiplex PCR, and the TCRdb table lists in-frame clones only, not all of them. Among some 120,000 clones listed, 74% were seen once. The sequenced material came from PBMCs. Receptors were obtained from a human donor in good health.

The chain is built from TRBV6-1 and TRBJ1-5; D is perhaps TRBD1 (6 bases). Trimming left V 5 bases short and J 4 bases short, with 12 bases between. Per germline, CDR1 MNHNS and CDR2 SASEGT. This CDR3 is 14 amino acids long. Here the CDR3 DNA reads TGTGCCAGCAGTCAGACAGGTCAAAATCAGCCCCAGCATTTT. Amino acids: CASSQTGQNQPQHF.

V and J are TRBV11-1 and TRBJ2-1, with TRBD2 matching over 15 bases. The CDR3 contains 18 residues. V dropped 4 bases and J dropped 0; count of bases not matched to a gene: 4. Germline CDR1 SGHAT, CDR2 FQDESV (reference sequence). CDR3 nucleotide sequence: TGTGCCAGCAGCTGGACTAGCGGGGGGGCTCCCTCCTACAATGAGCAGTTCTTC. Its translation: CASSWTSGGAPSYNEQFF.